The next 30 T cell receptor beta chains were all read from a single sample in a study of cytomegalovirus exposure and HLA in healthy donors. The table came from immunoSEQ multiplex PCR; TCRdb's copy has only in-frame clones and leaves some out. The sample records 170,000 or so clones, 85% being singletons. Source material: PBMCs. Receptor source: a man aged 18 to 30 in good health and CMV-seropositive.

This chain links TRBV5-1 with TRBJ1-1; possible D gene TRBD1, 5 bases. Germline assignment: CDR1 SGHRS and CDR2 YFSETQ. This CDR3 comprises 14 residues. The ends were cut back, 5 bases at V and 2 bases at J, with 13 bases in the middle. CDR3 sequence (DNA): TGCGCCAGCAGAGGACAAGAAACCAACACTGAAGCTTTCTTT. Its translation is CASRGQETNTEAFF. Filled out from reference TRBV5-1 and TRBJ1-1, the complete variable domain reads KAGVTQTPRYLIKTRGQQVTLSCSPISGHRSVSWYQQTPGQGLQFLFEYFSETQRNKGNFPGRFSGRQFSNSRSEMNVSTLELGDSALYLCASRGQETNTEAFFGQGTRLTVV.

The chain employs TRBV7-9 and TRBJ2-5; D gene ambiguous. The germline V and J ends were trimmed by 5 bases and 3 bases, with 10 bases remaining between them. The CDR3 extends over 13 amino acids. The germline CDR1 and CDR2 sequences are SEHNR and FQNEAQ (reference sequence). This CDR3 reads CASSQPGEETQYF. Here the CDR3 DNA reads TGTGCCAGCAGCCAACCCGGTGAAGAGACCCAGTACTTC.

This rearrangement joins TRBV7-9 to TRBJ2-1; 9 bases map to TRBD1. Per germline, CDR1 SEHNR and CDR2 FQNEAQ (reference sequence). V lost 5 bases, J lost 8 bases, and 10 bases stayed unmatched. The length of the CDR3 is 15 residues. Here the CDR3 DNA reads TGTGCCAGCAGCCAGCCGGGACAGGGACTCCATGAGCAGTTCTTC. It codes for CASSQPGQGLHEQFF.

This chain joins TRBV5-1 and TRBJ1-2; 7 bases fit TRBD1. Germline V CDR1 and CDR2: SGHRS, YFSETQ. V trimming: 3 bases; J trimming: 0 bases; junction bases outside the gene matches: 5. CDR3 length: 15 amino acids. This CDR3 reads CASSSGGTANYGYTF. In DNA, the CDR3 is TGCGCCAGCAGCTCGGGAGGGACAGCTAACTATGGCTACACCTTC. Based on the CDR3 plus reference TRBV5-1 and TRBJ1-2, the full variable domain is KAGVTQTPRYLIKTRGQQVTLSCSPISGHRSVSWYQQTPGQGLQFLFEYFSETQRNKGNFPGRFSGRQFSNSRSEMNVSTLELGDSALYLCASSSGGTANYGYTFGSGTRLTVV.

The J gene is TRBJ2-1, the V gene TRBV6-5; D may be TRBD2 (5 bases). The CDR3 covers 11 residues. V was pared by 6 bases and J by 10 bases, with 10 bases between. Germline V CDR1 and CDR2: MNHEY, SVGAGI. CDR3 loop: CASRDSTEQFF. CDR3 sequence (DNA): TGTGCCAGCAGGGACTCCACAGAGCAGTTCTTC.

The chain employs TRBV5-1 and TRBJ2-7; 7 nucleotides line up with TRBD1. Germline values: CDR1 SGHRS, CDR2 YFSETQ. This CDR3 spans 16 amino acids. Losses at the gene ends were 0 bases for V and 3 bases for J; bases not matched to a gene: 9. The DNA of the CDR3 is TGCGCCAGCAGCTTGGCCGTAGCAGGGACAGACTACGAGCAGTACTTC. This encodes CASSLAVAGTDYEQYF.

The genes are TRBV11-2 and TRBJ2-3; 7 bases match TRBD1. The CDR3 sequence is 14 residues long. Germline assignment: CDR1 SGHAT and CDR2 FQNNGV. V lost 11 bases, J lost 2 bases, and 10 bases stayed unmatched. The CDR3 is CAVAGTAVTDTQYF. CDR3 bases: TGTGCCGTCGCCGGGACAGCTGTCACAGATACGCAGTATTTT.

The V call is TRBV10-3, the J call TRBJ2-2; D is ambiguous. This CDR3 comprises 13 residues. Trimming cost V 4 bases and J 4 bases, with 7 bases left between them. CDR1 is ENHRY, CDR2 SYGVKD, per germline. The CDR3 DNA sequence: TGTGCCATCAGTGGGTCGAGCACCGGGGAGCTGTTTTTT. It codes for CAISGSSTGELFF.

The rearrangement uses TRBV6-1 and TRBJ2-7; 12 bases agree with TRBD2. CDR1 MNHNS and CDR2 SASEGT come from the germline V gene. This CDR3 region has 16 residues. With V trimmed by 1 base and J by 2 bases, 3 bases remained unmatched. CDR3 amino acids: CASSEGTSGAPYEQYF. In DNA, the CDR3 is TGTGCCAGCAGTGAAGGGACTAGCGGGGCTCCCTACGAGCAGTACTTC.

This clone turned up a few times. The V gene is TRBV23-1, the J gene TRBJ2-1; D is possibly TRBD1 (6 bases). TRBV23-1 is given ORF status, its function remaining uncertain. The germline V and J ends were trimmed by 4 bases and 8 bases, with 21 bases remaining between them. CDR3 length: 16 residues. CDR3 in DNA: TGCGCCAGCAGTCCCCCCCCCGGACAGCTTGGTGATGAGCAGTTCTTC. This encodes CASSPPPGQLGDEQFF.

CDR3: CASTPRGLQETQYF. The CDR3 DNA sequence: TGTGCCAGCACCCCACGAGGCCTGCAAGAGACCCAGTACTTC. V is TRBV28 and J is TRBJ2-5; D ambiguous. The V gene's germline CDR1 is MDHEN and CDR2 SYDVKM. Between the trimmed V and J ends, which lost 7 bases and 2 bases, there was a span of 14 bases. The CDR3 is 14 residues long.

The CDR3 loop reads CASSTHLNTEAFF. CDR3 sequence (DNA): TGTGCCAGTTCGACACACCTGAACACTGAAGCTTTCTTT. The chain has TRBV6-4 and TRBJ1-1, with no clear D. Germline V CDR1 and CDR2: MRHNA, SNTAGT. CDR3 length: 13 residues. V was cut by 9 bases and J by 0 bases, with 11 bases left in between.

The chain combines TRBV11-2 with TRBJ2-7, with 9 bases fitting TRBD1. The length of the CDR3 is 17 residues. From germline, CDR1 is SGHAT and CDR2 FQNNGV. Trimming cost V 4 bases and J 2 bases; bases outside gene matches: 12. The CDR3 nucleotides are TGTGCCAGCAGCTCGGCTTGGGGGACAGGGAGCACCTACGAGCAGTACTTC. It specifies CASSSAWGTGSTYEQYF.

This clone appeared a single time. V usage is TRBV28 and J usage is TRBJ1-3; no reliable D call. CDR3 size: 14 residues. Per the germline V gene, CDR1 is MDHEN and CDR2 is SYDVKM. Trimming shortened V by 8 bases and J by 0 bases, and 11 bases separated the two germline ends. The CDR3 nucleotides are TGTGCCAGCCGCGGAGGTGGCTCTGGAAACACCATATATTTT. It yields the protein CASRGGGSGNTIYF.

In this sample, this clone is medium-sized. Other nucleotide sequences from this sample produce the same CDR3. The chain couples TRBV5-6 to TRBJ2-7; 9 bases match TRBD2. With V trimmed by 4 bases and J by 4 bases, 6 bases remained unmatched. In germline, CDR1 is SGHDT, CDR2 YYEEEE. CDR3 length: 14 residues. The DNA for the CDR3 is TGTGCCAGCAGCCCGGGACTAGCCGCATACGAGCAGTACTTC. It codes for CASSPGLAAYEQYF.

This sequence joins TRBV25-1 and TRBJ1-2; 7 bases fit TRBD1. The CDR3 extends over 17 amino acids. Trimming took 1 base from V and 4 from J; bases not matched to a gene: 12. Germline CDR1 is MGHDK and CDR2 is SYGVNS. CDR3: CASSELGEDRPSYGYTF. In nucleotides, the CDR3 is TGTGCCAGCAGTGAATTAGGGGAGGACAGGCCATCCTATGGCTACACCTTC.

J is TRBJ2-5 and V is TRBV6-5; 7 bases map to TRBD2. The germline V gene has CDR1 MNHEY and CDR2 SVGAGI. V lost 2 bases and J lost 4; bases outside the gene matches: 1. The CDR3 has 13 amino acids. The CDR3 DNA follows: TGTGCCAGCAGTTACGGGGGGGGAGAGACCCAGTACTTC. This translates into CASSYGGGETQYF.

The genes are TRBV5-4 and TRBJ2-7, with 9 nucleotides matching TRBD1. The CDR3 runs 16 residues. Germline CDR1 reads SGHNT; CDR2 reads YYREEE (reference sequence). V shed 0 bases, J shed 1 base, and the junction held 5 bases outside the gene matches. The CDR3 nucleotides are TGTGCCAGCAGCTTGGAGGGGGGACAGGGATCCTACGAGCAGTACTTC. Translating it yields CASSLEGGQGSYEQYF.

This chain connects TRBV10-2 to TRBJ2-7; TRBD2 aligns across 7 bases. The CDR3 loop spans 16 amino acids. Germline V gives CDR1 WSHSY, CDR2 SAAADI. V lost 7 bases and J lost 2; bases outside the gene matches: 14. The CDR3 sequence: CASNDPPGLPTYEQYF. The CDR3 coding sequence is TGCGCCAGCAACGATCCGCCGGGACTACCTACCTACGAGCAGTACTTC.

The chain recombines TRBV27 with TRBJ1-1, with D possibly being TRBD1 (6 bases). This CDR3 is built from 14 residues. Trimming removed 6 bases at V and 0 bases at J, with 11 bases between. The germline gives CDR1 MNHEY, CDR2 SMNVEV (reference sequence). The DNA for the CDR3 is TGTGCCAGCAGATCTGGACAGATGAACACTGAAGCTTTCTTT. Translation: CASRSGQMNTEAFF.

The chain joins TRBV2 to TRBJ1-6, with a tentative D call TRBD1 (5 bases). The CDR3 is 16 amino acids. CDR1 and CDR2 (germline): SNHLY, FYNNEI. V lost 9 bases and J lost 0, with 15 bases in between. The CDR3 reads CASTGGISSYNSPLHF. In nucleotides, the CDR3 is TGTGCCAGTACGGGGGGGATAAGCTCCTATAATTCACCCCTCCACTTT.

This clone appeared a single time. V usage is TRBV28 and J usage is TRBJ2-7, with 7 bases aligning to TRBD1. CDR3 length equals 14 residues. The germline V gene has CDR1 MDHEN and CDR2 SYDVKM. Losses at the gene ends were 5 bases for V and 2 bases for J; bases not matched to a gene: 6. CDR3 coding DNA: TGTGCCAGCAGTGAACCCGGGACAGCCTACGAGCAGTACTTC. This sequence encodes CASSEPGTAYEQYF.

The genes are TRBV6-5 and TRBJ1-5; 8 nucleotides agree with TRBD1. The germline V gene has CDR1 MNHEY and CDR2 SVGAGI. The CDR3 is 13 residues long. V gave up 6 bases and J gave up 5 bases; unmatched junction bases: 3. The CDR3 coding sequence is TGTGCCAGCAGATTGACAGGGGATCAGCCCCAGCATTTT. Protein sequence: CASRLTGDQPQHF.

V and J are TRBV18 and TRBJ2-5; D is ambiguous. Germline V gene data show CDR1 as KGHSH and CDR2 as LQKENI. The CDR3 runs 13 residues. The germline V and J ends were trimmed by 3 bases and 2 bases, with 7 bases remaining between them. The CDR3 DNA is TGTGCCAGCTCACCCCTGAGTCAAGAGACCCAGTACTTC. Its translation is CASSPLSQETQYF.

The rearrangement links TRBV6-1 to TRBJ2-7, with TRBD1 matching 8 bases. V was pared by 11 bases and J by 7 bases, with 13 bases of the junction left unmatched. This CDR3 comprises 13 residues. Germline CDR1 reads MNHNS; CDR2 reads SASEGT. CDR3 region: CASGPRGRGEQYF. As DNA, the CDR3 is TGTGCCTCCGGGCCCAGGGGGCGCGGGGAGCAGTACTTC.

This sequence joins TRBV27 and TRBJ2-2, with D possibly TRBD1 on 6 matching bases. This CDR3 is built from 15 residues. CDR1 MNHEY and CDR2 SMNVEV come from the germline V gene (reference sequence). The ends were cut back, 9 bases at V and 0 bases at J, with 14 bases in the middle. The CDR3: CASSTGTTNTGELFF. The CDR3 coding sequence is TGTGCCAGTTCCACAGGGACGACGAACACCGGGGAGCTGTTTTTT.

V gene TRBV29-1 combines with J gene TRBJ2-1; 13 bases match TRBD2. V was pared by 4 bases and J by 7 bases, with 4 bases of the junction left unmatched. The CDR3 extends over 14 amino acids. Germline assignment: CDR1 SQVTM and CDR2 ANQGSEA. The CDR3 DNA follows: TGCAGCGTTGTACTAGCGGGGGGGCCGAATGAGCAGTTCTTC. Translating it yields CSVVLAGGPNEQFF.

This clone was observed a handful of times. V is TRBV6-1 and J is TRBJ1-2, with TRBD1 matching over 8 bases. The germline gives CDR1 MNHNS, CDR2 SASEGT. This CDR3 is 17 amino acids long. J was trimmed by 0 bases and V by 2 bases; bases with no gene match: 8. As DNA, the CDR3 is TGTGCCAGCAGTGAACCCACAGGGGGGAGAGCTAACTATGGCTACACCTTC. Translation: CASSEPTGGRANYGYTF.

This clone has more than one count but fewer than ten. CDR3: CASSWQGTPYGYTF. The CDR3 coding sequence is TGTGCCAGCAGTTGGCAGGGAACTCCCTATGGCTACACCTTC. V gene TRBV28 combines with J gene TRBJ1-2; D is possibly TRBD1 (5 bases). Deletions cut 4 bases from V and 4 bases from J, with 13 bases between. The germline gives CDR1 MDHEN, CDR2 SYDVKM. This CDR3 has 14 amino acids.

The chain links TRBV25-1 to TRBJ2-1, with TRBD2 matching 7 bases. This CDR3 spans 12 amino acids. Germline V CDR1 and CDR2: MGHDK, SYGVNS. The junction had 5 bases not matched to a gene; V was cut back by 7 bases and J by 8 bases. The CDR3 is CASNGGSHEQFF. Written as DNA, the CDR3 is TGTGCCAGCAATGGCGGGAGCCATGAGCAGTTCTTC. The full variable domain, its missing parts supplied by reference TRBV25-1 and TRBJ2-1, is EADIYQTPRYLVIGTGKKITLECSQTMGHDKMYWYQQDPGMELHLIHYSYGVNSTEKGDLSSESTVSRIRTEHFPLTLESARPSHTSQYLCASNGGSHEQFFGPGTRLTVL.